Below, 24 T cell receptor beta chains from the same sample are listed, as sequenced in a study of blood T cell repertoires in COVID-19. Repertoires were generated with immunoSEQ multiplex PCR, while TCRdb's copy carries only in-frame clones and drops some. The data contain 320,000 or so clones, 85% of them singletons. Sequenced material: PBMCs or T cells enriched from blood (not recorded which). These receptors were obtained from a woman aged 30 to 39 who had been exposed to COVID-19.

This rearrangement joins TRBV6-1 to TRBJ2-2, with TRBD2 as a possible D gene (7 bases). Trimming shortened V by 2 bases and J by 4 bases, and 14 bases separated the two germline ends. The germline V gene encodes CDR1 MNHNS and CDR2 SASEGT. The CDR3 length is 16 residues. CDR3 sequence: CASSELRRGGTGELFF. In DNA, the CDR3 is TGTGCCAGCAGTGAACTAAGGAGGGGGGGCACCGGGGAGCTGTTTTTT.

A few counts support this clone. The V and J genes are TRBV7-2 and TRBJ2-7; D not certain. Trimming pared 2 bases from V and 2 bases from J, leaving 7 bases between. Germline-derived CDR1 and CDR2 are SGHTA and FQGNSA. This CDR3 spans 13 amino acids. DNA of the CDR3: TGTGCCAGCAGCTTAATCGCTACCTACGAGCAGTACTTC. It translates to CASSLIATYEQYF.

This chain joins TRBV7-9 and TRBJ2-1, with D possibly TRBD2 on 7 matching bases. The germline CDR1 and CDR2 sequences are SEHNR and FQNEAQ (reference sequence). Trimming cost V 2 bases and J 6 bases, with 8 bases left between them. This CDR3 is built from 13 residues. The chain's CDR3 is CASSLRGGNEQFF. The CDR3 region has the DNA TGTGCCAGCAGCTTAAGGGGGGGCAATGAGCAGTTCTTC.

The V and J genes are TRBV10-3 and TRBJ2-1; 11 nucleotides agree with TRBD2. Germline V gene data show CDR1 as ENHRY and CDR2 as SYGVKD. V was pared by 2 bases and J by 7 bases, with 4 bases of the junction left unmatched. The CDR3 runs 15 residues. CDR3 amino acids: CAISEGLAGLNEQFF. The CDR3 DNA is TGTGCCATCAGTGAGGGACTAGCGGGCCTAAATGAGCAGTTCTTC.

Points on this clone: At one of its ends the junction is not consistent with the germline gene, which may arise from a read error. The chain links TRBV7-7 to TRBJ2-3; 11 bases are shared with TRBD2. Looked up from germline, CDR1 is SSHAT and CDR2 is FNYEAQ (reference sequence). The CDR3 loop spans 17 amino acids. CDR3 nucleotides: TGTGCTAGCAGTCCGGGACTAGCGGATTCTAGCACAGATACGCAGTATTTT. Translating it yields CASSPGLADSSTDTQYF.

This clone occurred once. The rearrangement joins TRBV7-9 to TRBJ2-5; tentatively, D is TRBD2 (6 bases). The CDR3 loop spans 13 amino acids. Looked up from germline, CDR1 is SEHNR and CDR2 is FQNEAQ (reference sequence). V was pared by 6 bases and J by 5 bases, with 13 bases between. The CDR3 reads CASRSGLGETQYF. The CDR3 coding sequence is TGTGCCAGCAGGAGCGGGTTGGGTGAGACCCAGTACTTC.

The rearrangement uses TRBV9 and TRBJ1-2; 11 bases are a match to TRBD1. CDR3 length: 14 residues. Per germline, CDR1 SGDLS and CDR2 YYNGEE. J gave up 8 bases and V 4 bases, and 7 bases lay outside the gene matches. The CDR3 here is CASSPGTGGRGYTF. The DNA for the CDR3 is TGTGCCAGCAGCCCCGGGACAGGGGGAAGAGGCTACACCTTC.

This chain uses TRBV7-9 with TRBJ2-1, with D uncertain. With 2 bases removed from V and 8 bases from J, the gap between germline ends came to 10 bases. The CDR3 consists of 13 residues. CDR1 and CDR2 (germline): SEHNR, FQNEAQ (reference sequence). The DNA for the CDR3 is TGTGCCAGCAGCTTATTAGTTTCGCATGAGCAGTTCTTC. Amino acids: CASSLLVSHEQFF.

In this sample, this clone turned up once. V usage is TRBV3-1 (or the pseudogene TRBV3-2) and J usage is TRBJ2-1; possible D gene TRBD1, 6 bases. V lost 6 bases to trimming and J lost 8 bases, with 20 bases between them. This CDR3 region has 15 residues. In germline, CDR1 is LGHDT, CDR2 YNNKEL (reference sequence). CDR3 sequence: CASSKGVARWDEQFF. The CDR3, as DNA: TGTGCCAGCAGTAAGGGGGTTGCCCGCTGGGATGAGCAGTTCTTC.

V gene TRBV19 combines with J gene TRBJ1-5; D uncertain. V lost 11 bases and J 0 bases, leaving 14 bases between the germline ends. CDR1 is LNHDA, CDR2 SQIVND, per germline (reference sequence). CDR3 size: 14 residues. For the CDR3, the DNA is TGTGCCGAGGCCTACCGATATAGCAATCAGCCCCAGCATTTT. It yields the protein CAEAYRYSNQPQHF.

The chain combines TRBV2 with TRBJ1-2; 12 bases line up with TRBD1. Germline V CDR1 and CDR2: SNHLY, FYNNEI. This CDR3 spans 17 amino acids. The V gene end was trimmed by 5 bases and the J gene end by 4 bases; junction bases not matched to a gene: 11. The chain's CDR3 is CASSTGTGGASAYGYTF. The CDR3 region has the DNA TGTGCCAGCAGTACCGGGACAGGGGGCGCGAGTGCCTATGGCTACACCTTC.

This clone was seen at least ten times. This CDR3 reads CASSIEGGRLAEQYF. The DNA of the CDR3 is TGTGCCAGTAGTATAGAGGGTGGGAGGCTCGCCGAGCAGTACTTC. The genes are TRBV19 and TRBJ2-7; weak D call: TRBD2 (6 bases). The CDR3 is 15 residues long. Germline V lookup: CDR1 LNHDA, CDR2 SQIVND (reference sequence). The V gene lost 0 bases and the J gene lost 6 bases, with 15 bases spanning the gap.

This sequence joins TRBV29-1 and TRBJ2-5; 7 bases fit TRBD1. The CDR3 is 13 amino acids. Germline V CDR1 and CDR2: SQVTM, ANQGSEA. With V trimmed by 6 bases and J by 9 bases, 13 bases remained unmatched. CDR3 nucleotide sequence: TGCAGCGTGGGTGGACAGGTCAAGGATGCCCAGTACTTC. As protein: CSVGGQVKDAQYF.

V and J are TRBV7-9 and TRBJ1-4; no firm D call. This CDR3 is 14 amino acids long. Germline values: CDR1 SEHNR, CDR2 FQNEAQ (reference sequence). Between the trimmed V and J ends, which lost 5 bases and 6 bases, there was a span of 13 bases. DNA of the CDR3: TGTGCCAGCAGCCAGAGCGAGGGTTATGAAAAACTGTTTTTT. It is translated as CASSQSEGYEKLFF.

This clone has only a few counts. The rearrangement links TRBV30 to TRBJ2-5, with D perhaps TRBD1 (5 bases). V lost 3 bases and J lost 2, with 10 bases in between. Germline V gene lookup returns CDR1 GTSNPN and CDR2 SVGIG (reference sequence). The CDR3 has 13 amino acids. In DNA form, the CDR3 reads TGTGCCTGGAGGTTCAGGGATCAAGAGACCCAGTACTTC. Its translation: CAWRFRDQETQYF.

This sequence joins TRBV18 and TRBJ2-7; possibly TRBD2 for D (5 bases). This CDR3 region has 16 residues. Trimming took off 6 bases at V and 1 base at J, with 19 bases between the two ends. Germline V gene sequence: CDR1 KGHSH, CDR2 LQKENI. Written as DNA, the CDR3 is TGTGCCAGCTCCGAAATTGGGCGGACTTTTTCCTACGAGCAGTACTTC. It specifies CASSEIGRTFSYEQYF. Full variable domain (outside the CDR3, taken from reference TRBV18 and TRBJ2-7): NAGVMQNPRHLVRRRGQEARLRCSPMKGHSHVYWYRQLPEEGLKFMVYLQKENIIDESGMPKERFSAEFPKEGPSILRIQQVVRGDSAAYFCASSEIGRTFSYEQYFGPGTRLTVT.

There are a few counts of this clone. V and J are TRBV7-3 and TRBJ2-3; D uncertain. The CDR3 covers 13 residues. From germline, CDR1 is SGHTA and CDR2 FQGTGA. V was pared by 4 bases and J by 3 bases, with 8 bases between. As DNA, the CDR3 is TGTGCCAGCAGCTCCGTACAAACAGATACGCAGTATTTT. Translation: CASSSVQTDTQYF.

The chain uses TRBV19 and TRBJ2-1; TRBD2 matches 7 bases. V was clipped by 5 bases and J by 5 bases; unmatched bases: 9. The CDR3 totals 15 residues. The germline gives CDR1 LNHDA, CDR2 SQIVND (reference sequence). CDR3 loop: CASSYSRGFNNEQFF. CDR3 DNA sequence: TGTGCCAGTAGTTATTCGCGGGGGTTCAACAATGAGCAGTTCTTC. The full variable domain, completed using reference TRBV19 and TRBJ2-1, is DGGITQSPKYLFRKEGQNVTLSCEQNLNHDAMYWYRQDPGQGLRLIYYSQIVNDFQKGDIAEGYSVSREKKESFPLTVTSAQKNPTAFYLCASSYSRGFNNEQFFGPGTRLTVL.

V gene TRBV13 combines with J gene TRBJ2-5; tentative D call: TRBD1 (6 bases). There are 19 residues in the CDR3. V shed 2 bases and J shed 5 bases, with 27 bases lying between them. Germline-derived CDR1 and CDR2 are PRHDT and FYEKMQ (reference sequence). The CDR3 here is CASSLCIPWQGPVSETQYF. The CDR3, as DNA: TGTGCCAGCAGCTTATGTATTCCGTGGCAGGGGCCCGTCAGCGAGACCCAGTACTTC.

CDR3 sequence: CASSLAQEADTQYF. In DNA, the CDR3 is TGCGCCAGCAGCTTGGCCCAGGAGGCAGATACGCAGTATTTT. This chain uses TRBV5-1 with TRBJ2-3, with TRBD2 as a possible D gene (5 bases). Germline CDR1 SGHRS, CDR2 YFSETQ. The CDR3 spans 14 residues. V dropped 0 bases and J dropped 4 bases, with 9 bases sitting between them.

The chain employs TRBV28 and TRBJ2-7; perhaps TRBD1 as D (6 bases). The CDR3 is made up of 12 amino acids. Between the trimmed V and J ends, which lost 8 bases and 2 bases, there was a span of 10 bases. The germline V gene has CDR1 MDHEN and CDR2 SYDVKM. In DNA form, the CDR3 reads TGTGCCAGCGGACAGTTCCCCTACGAGCAGTACTTC. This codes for CASGQFPYEQYF.

The CDR3 DNA reads as TGTGCCAGCAGTCTTATTCGGACAGGCCGCTATGGCTACACCTTC. Its translation is CASSLIRTGRYGYTF. The chain recombines TRBV2 with TRBJ1-2; 7 bases match TRBD1. CDR1 is SNHLY and CDR2 is FYNNEI in the germline V gene. The V gene end was trimmed by 5 bases and the J gene end by 4 bases; junction bases not matched to a gene: 10. The CDR3 runs 15 residues.

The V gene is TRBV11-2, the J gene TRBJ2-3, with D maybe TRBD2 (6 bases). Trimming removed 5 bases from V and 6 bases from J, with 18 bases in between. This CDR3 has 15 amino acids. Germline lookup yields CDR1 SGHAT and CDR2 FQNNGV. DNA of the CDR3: TGTGCCAGCAGCCGGGCAGCCTTACGGGGGGATACGCAGTATTTT. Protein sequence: CASSRAALRGDTQYF.

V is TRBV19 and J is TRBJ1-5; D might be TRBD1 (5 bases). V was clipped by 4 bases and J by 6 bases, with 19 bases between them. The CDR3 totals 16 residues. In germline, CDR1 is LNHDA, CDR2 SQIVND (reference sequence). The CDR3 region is CASSTHVRGVGQPQHF. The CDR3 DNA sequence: TGTGCCAGTAGTACACACGTACGGGGGGTAGGTCAGCCCCAGCATTTT.